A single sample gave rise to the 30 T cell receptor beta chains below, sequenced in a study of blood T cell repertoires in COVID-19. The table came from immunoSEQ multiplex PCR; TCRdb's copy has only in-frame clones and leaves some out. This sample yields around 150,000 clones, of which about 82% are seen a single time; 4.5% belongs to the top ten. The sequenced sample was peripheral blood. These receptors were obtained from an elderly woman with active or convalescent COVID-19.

CDR3 region: CSDGGGWGTEAFF. DNA of the CDR3: TGCAGCGATGGAGGGGGCTGGGGGACTGAAGCTTTCTTT. The gene calls are TRBV29-1 and TRBJ1-1; 7 nucleotides match TRBD1. CDR1 and CDR2 from the germline V gene are SQVTM and ANQGSEA. The CDR3 sequence is 13 residues long. The junction had 10 bases not matched to a gene; V was cut back by 7 bases and J by 5 bases.

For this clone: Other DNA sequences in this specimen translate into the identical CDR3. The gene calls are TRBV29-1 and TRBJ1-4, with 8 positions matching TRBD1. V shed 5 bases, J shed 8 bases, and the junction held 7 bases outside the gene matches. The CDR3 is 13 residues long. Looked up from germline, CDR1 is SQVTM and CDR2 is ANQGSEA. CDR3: CSVRGTGGEKLFF. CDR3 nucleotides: TGCAGCGTTAGGGGGACAGGTGGGGAAAAACTGTTTTTT.

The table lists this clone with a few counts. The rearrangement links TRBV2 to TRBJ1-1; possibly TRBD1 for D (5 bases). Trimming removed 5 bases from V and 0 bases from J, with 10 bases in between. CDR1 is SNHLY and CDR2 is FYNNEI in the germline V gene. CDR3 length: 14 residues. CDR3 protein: CASSSWGMNTEAFF. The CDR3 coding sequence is TGTGCCAGCAGTAGTTGGGGCATGAACACTGAAGCTTTCTTT.

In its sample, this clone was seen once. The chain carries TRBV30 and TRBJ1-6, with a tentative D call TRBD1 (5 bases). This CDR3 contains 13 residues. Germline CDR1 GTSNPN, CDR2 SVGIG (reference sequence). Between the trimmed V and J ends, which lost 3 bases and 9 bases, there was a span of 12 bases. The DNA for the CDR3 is TGTGCCTGGAGCATGCAGGGTAGTTCACCCCTCCACTTT. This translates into CAWSMQGSSPLHF.

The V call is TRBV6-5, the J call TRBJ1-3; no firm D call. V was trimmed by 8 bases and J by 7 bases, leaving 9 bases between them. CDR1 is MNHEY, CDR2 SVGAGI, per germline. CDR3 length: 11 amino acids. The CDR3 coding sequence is TGTGCCAGCCCTAGAGATAACACCATATATTTT. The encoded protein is CASPRDNTIYF.

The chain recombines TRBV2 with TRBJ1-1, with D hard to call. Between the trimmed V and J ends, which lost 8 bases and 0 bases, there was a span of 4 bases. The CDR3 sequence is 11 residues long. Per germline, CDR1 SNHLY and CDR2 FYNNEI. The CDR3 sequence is CASAVNTEAFF. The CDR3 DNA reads TGTGCCAGCGCAGTGAACACTGAAGCTTTCTTT.

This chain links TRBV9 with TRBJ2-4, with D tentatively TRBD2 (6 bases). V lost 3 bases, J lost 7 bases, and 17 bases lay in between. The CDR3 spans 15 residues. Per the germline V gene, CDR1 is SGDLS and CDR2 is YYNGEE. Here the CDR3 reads CASSDRRGRGNIQYF. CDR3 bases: TGTGCCAGCAGCGACCGGAGGGGCCGAGGGAACATTCAGTACTTC.

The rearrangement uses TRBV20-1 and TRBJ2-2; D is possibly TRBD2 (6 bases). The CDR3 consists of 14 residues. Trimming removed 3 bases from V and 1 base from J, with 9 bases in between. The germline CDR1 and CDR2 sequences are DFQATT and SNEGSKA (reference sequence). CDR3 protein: CSASLGGNTGELFF. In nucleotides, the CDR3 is TGCAGTGCTAGTTTGGGGGGGAACACCGGGGAGCTGTTTTTT.

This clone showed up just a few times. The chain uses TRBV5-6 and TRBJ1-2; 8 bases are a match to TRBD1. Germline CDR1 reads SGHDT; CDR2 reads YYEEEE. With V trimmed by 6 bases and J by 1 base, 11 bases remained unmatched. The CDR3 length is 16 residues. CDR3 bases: TGTGCCAGCACCCGACAGGGGCGTGAACTTAACTATGGCTACACCTTC. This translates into CASTRQGRELNYGYTF.

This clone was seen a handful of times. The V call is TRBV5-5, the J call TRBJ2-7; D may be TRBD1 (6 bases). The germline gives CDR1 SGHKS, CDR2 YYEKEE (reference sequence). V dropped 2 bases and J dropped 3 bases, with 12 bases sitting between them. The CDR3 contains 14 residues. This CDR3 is CASSLRDTDYEQYF. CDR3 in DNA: TGTGCCAGCAGCTTACGGGACACAGACTACGAGCAGTACTTC.

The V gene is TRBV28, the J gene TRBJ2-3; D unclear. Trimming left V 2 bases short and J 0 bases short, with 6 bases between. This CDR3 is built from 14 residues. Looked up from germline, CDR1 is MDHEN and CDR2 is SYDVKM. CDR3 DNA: TGTGCCAGCAGTTTAGATGGCAGCACAGATACGCAGTATTTT. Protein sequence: CASSLDGSTDTQYF.

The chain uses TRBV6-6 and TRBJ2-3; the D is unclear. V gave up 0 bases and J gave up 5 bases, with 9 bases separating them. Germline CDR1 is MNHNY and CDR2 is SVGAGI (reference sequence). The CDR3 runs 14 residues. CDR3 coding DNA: TGTGCCAGCAGTTACTCTTCCGGTGGAGATACGCAGTATTTT. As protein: CASSYSSGGDTQYF.

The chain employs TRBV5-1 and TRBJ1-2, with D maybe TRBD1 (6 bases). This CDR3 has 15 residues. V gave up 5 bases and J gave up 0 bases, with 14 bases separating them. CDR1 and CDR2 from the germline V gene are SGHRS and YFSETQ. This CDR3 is CASSRDTATNYGYTF. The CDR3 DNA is TGCGCCAGCAGTCGGGACACGGCTACTAACTATGGCTACACCTTC.

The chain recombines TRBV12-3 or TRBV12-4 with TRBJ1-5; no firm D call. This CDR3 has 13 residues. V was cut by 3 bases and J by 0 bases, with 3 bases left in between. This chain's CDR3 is CASSFLSNQPQHF. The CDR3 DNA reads TGTGCCAGCAGTTTTCTTAGCAATCAGCCCCAGCATTTT.

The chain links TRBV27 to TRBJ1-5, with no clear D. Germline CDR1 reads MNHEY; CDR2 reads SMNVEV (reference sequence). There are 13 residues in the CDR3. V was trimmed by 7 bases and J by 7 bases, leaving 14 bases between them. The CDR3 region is CASTRGEGQPQHF. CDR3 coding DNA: TGTGCCAGCACCCGTGGGGAGGGCCAGCCCCAGCATTTT.

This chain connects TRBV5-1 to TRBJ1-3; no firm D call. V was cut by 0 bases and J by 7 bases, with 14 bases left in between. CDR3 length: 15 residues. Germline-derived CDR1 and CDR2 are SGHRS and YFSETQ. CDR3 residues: CASSLDSGRGNTIYF. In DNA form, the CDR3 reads TGCGCCAGCAGCTTGGATTCCGGGAGAGGGAACACCATATATTTT.

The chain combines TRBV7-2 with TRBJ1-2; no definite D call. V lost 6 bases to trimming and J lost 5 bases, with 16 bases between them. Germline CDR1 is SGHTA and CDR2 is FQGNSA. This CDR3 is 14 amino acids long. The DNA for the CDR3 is TGTGCCAGCAGACCACGAGGAATTAGTTATGGCTACACCTTC. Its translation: CASRPRGISYGYTF.

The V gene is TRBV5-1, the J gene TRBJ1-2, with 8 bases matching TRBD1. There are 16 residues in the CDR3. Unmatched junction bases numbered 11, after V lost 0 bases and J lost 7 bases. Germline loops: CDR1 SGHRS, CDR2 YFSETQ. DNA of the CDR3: TGCGCCAGCAGCTTGGAAACAGGGGACAGGACTGGTGGCTACACCTTC. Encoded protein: CASSLETGDRTGGYTF.

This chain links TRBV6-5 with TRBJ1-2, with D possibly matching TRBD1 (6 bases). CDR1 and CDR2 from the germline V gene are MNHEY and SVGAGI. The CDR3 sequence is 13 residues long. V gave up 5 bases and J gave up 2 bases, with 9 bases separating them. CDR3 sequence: CASSRTENYGYTF. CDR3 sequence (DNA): TGTGCCAGCAGTCGGACAGAAAACTATGGCTACACCTTC.

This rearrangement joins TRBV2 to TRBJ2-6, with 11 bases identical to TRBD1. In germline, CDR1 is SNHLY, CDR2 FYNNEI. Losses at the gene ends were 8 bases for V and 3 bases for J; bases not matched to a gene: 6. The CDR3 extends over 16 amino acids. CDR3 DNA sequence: TGTGCCAGCCGACGGACAGGGGGCTATGGGGCCAACGTCCTGACTTTC. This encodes CASRRTGGYGANVLTF.

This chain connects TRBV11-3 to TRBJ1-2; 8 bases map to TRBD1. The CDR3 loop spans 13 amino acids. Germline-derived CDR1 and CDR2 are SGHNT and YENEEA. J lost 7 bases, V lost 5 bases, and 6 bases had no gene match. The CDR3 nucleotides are TGTGCCAGCAGCCTTACAGGGGGTTTTGGCTACACCTTC. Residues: CASSLTGGFGYTF.

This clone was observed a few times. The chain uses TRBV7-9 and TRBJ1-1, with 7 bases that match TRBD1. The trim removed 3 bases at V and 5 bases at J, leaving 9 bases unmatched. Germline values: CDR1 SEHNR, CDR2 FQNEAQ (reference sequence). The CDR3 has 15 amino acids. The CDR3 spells CASSFGQEGSTEAFF. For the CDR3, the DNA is TGTGCCAGCAGCTTCGGACAGGAGGGGAGTACTGAAGCTTTCTTT. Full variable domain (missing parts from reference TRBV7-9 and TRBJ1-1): DTGVSQNPRHKITKRGQNVTFRCDPISEHNRLYWYRQTLGQGPEFLTYFQNEAQLEKSRLLSDRFSAERPKGSFSTLEIQRTEQGDSAMYLCASSFGQEGSTEAFFGQGTRLTVV.

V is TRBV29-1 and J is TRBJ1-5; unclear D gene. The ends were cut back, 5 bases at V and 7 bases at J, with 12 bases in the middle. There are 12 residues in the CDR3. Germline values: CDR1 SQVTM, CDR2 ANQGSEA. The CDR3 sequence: CSVMGSGQPQHF. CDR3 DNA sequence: TGCAGCGTTATGGGGTCGGGACAGCCCCAGCATTTT.

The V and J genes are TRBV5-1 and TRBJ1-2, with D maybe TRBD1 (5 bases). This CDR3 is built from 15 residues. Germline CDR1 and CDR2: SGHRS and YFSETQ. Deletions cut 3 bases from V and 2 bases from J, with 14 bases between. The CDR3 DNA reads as TGCGCCAGCAGCTCTGTCCAAGCAGGGAACTATGGCTACACCTTC. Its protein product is CASSSVQAGNYGYTF. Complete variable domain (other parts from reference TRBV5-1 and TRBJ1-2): KAGVTQTPRYLIKTRGQQVTLSCSPISGHRSVSWYQQTPGQGLQFLFEYFSETQRNKGNFPGRFSGRQFSNSRSEMNVSTLELGDSALYLCASSSVQAGNYGYTFGSGTRLTVV.

CDR3 nucleotides: TGTGCCACCCGGGATCAGCTGACCTACGAGCAGTACTTC. This translates into CATRDQLTYEQYF. The chain links TRBV7-9 to TRBJ2-7; the D gene is possibly TRBD2 (5 bases). Trimming removed 10 bases at V and 2 bases at J, with 15 bases between. The germline V gene encodes CDR1 SEHNR and CDR2 FQNEAQ (reference sequence). The CDR3 has 13 residues.

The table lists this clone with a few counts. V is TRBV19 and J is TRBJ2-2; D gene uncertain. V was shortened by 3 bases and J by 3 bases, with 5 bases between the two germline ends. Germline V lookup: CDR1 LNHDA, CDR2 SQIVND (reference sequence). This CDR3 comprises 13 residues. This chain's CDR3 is CASSIGDTGELFF. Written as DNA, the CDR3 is TGTGCCAGTAGTATTGGAGACACCGGGGAGCTGTTTTTT.

In DNA form, the CDR3 reads TGTGCCAGCAGTTGGAGGGGTAGCTCTGGGGCCAACGTCCTGACTTTC. Its protein product is CASSWRGSSGANVLTF. The genes are TRBV6-2 or TRBV6-3 and TRBJ2-6; the D gene is possibly TRBD2 (6 bases). The V and J ends lost 4 bases and 0 bases respectively, with 10 bases between them. Germline values: CDR1 MNHEY, CDR2 SVGEGT. The CDR3 runs to 16 residues.

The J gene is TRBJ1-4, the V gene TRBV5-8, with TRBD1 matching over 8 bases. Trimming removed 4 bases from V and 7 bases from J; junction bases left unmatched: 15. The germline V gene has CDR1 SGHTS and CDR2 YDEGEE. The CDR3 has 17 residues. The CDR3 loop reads CASSIRTGLRHSEKLFF. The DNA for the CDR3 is TGTGCCAGCAGCATCAGGACAGGGTTGCGTCATAGTGAAAAACTGTTTTTT.

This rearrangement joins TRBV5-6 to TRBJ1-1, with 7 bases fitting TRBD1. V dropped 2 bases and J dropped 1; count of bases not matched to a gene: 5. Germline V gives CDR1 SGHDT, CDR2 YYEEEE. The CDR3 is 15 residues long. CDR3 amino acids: CASSFRQGRNTEAFF. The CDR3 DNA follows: TGTGCCAGCAGCTTTAGACAGGGCAGGAACACTGAAGCTTTCTTT. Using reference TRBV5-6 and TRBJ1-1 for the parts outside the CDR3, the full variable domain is DAGVTQSPTHLIKTRGQQVTLRCSPKSGHDTVSWYQQALGQGPQFIFQYYEEEERQRGNFPDRFSGHQFPNYSSELNVNALLLGDSALYLCASSFRQGRNTEAFFGQGTRLTVV.

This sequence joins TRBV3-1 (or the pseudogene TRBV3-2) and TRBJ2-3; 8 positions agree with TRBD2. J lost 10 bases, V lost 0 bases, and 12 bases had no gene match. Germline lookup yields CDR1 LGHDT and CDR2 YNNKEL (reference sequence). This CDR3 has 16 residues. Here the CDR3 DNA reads TGTGCCAGCAGCCAAGATCCCGCGGGGGGCTTATTAGCGCAGTATTTT. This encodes CASSQDPAGGLLAQYF.